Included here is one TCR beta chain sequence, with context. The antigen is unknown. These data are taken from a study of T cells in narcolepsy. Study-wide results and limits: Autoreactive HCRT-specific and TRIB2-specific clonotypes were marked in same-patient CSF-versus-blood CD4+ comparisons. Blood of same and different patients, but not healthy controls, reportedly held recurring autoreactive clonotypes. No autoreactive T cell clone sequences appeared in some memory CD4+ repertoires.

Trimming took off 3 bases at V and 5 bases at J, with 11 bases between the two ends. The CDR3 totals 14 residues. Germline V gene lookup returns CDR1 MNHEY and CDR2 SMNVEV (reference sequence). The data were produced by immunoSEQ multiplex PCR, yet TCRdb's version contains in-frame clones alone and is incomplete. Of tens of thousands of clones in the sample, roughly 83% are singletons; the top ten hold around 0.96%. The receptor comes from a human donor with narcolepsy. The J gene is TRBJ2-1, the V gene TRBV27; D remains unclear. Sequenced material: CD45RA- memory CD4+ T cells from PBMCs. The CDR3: CASSFRGPNNEQFF. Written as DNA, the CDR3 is TGTGCCAGCAGTTTTCGTGGGCCTAACAATGAGCAGTTCTTC.